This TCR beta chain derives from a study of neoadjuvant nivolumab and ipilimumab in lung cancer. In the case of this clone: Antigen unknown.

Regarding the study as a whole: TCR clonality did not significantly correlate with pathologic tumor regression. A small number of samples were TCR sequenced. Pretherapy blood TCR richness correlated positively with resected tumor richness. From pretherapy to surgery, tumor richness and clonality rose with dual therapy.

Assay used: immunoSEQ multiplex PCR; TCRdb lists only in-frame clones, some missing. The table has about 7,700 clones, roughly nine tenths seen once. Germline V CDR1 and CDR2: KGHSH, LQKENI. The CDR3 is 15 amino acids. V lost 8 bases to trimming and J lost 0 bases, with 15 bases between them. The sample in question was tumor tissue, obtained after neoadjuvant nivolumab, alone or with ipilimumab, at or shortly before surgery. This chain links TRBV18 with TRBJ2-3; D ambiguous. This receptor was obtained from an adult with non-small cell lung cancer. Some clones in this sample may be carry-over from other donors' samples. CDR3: CASTLNTPSTDTQYF. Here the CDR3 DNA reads TGTGCCAGCACCCTTAACACGCCTAGCACAGATACGCAGTATTTT. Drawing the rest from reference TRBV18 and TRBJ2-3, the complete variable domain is NAGVMQNPRHLVRRRGQEARLRCSPMKGHSHVYWYRQLPEEGLKFMVYLQKENIIDESGMPKERFSAEFPKEGPSILRIQQVVRGDSAAYFCASTLNTPSTDTQYFGPGTRLTVL.